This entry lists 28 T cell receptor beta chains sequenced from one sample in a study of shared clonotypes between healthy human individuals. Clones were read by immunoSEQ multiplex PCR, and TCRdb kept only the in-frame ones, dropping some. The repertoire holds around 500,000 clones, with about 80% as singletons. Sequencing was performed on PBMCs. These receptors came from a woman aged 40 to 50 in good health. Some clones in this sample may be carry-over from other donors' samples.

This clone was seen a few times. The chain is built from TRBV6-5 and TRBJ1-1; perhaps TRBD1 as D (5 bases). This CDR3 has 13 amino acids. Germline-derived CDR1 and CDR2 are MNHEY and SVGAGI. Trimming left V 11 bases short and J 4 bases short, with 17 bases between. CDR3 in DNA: TGTGCCTGCCTCGAGGGACCTAGCACTGAAGCTTTCTTT. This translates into CACLEGPSTEAFF.

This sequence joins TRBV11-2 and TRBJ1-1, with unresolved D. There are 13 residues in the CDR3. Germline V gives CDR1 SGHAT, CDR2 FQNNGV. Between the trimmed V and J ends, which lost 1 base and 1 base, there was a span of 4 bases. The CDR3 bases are TGTGCCAGCAGCTTAGTTGAGAACACTGAAGCTTTCTTT. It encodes CASSLVENTEAFF.

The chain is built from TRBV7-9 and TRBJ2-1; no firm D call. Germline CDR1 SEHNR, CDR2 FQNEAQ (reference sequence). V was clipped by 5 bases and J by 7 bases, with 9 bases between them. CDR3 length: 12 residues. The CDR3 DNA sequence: TGTGCCAGCAGCATATGGCGTAATGAGCAGTTCTTC. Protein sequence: CASSIWRNEQFF.

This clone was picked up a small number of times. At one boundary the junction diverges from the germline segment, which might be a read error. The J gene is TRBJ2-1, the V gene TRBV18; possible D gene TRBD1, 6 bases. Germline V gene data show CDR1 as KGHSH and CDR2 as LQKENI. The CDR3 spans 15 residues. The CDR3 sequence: CASPPEAGADNEQFF. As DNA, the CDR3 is TGTGCCAGCCCACCGGAAGCAGGGGCGGACAATGAGCAGTTCTTC.

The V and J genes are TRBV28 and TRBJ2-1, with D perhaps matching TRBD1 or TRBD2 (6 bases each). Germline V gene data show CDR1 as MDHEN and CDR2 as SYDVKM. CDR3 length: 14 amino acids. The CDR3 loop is CAIRGTSVYNEQFF. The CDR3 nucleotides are TGTGCAATCCGGGGGACATCTGTTTACAATGAGCAGTTCTTC.

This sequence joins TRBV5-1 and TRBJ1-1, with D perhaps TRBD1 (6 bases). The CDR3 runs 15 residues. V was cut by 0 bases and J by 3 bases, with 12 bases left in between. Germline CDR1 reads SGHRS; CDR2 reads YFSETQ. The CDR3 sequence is CASSLAGDTYTEAFF. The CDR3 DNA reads TGCGCCAGCAGCTTGGCAGGGGACACCTACACTGAAGCTTTCTTT.

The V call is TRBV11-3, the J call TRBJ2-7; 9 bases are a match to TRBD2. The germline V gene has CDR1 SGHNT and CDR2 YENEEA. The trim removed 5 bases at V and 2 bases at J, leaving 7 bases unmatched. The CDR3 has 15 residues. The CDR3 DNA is TGTGCCAGCAGCCGGGGACTAGCAGGACCCTACGAGCAGTACTTC. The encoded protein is CASSRGLAGPYEQYF.

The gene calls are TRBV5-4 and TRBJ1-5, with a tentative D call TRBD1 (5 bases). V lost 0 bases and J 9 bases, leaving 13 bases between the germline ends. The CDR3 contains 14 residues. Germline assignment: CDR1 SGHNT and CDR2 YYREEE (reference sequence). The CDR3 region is CASSLDRTGGPQHF. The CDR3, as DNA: TGTGCCAGCAGCTTGGACAGGACCGGCGGGCCCCAGCATTTT.

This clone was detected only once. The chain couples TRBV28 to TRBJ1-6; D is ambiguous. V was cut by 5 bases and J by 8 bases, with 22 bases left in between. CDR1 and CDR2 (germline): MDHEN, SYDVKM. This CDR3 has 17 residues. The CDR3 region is CASSLPLLRAEYSPLHF. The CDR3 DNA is TGTGCCAGCAGTCTACCCTTGTTGAGGGCAGAGTATTCACCCCTCCACTTT.

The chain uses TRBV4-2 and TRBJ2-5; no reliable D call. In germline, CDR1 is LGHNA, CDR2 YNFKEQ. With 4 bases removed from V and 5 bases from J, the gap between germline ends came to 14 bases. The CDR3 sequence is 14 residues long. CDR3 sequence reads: CASSPGQLGETQYF. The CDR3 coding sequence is TGTGCCAGCAGCCCGGGCCAGCTTGGGGAGACCCAGTACTTC.

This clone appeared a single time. The CDR3 DNA sequence: TGTGCCAGCAGCTTATACGGTTCCGGACGGGAGCAGTACTTC. It codes for CASSLYGSGREQYF. V is TRBV7-2 and J is TRBJ2-7, with D unclear. V was shortened by 2 bases and J by 7 bases, with 15 bases between the two germline ends. The CDR3 sequence is 14 residues long. Germline V gives CDR1 SGHTA, CDR2 FQGNSA.

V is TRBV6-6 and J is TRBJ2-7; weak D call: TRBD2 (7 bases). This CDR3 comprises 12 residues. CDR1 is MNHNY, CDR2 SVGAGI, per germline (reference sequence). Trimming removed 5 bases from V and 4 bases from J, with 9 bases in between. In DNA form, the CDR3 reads TGTGCCAGCAGTAGGGGGGGATACGAGCAGTACTTC. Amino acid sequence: CASSRGGYEQYF.

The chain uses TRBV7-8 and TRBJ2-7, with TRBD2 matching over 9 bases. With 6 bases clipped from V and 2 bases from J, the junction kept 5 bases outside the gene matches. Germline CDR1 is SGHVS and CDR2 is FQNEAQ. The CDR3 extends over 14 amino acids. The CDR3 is CASRAQRGAYEQYF. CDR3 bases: TGTGCCAGCAGGGCCCAGCGGGGGGCCTACGAGCAGTACTTC.

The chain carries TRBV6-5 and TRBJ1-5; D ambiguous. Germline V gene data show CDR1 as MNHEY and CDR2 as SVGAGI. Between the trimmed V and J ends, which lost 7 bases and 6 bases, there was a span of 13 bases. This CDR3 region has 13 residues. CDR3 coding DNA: TGTGCCAGCACCGTAAGGGCGGGTCAGCCCCAGCATTTT. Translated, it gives CASTVRAGQPQHF.

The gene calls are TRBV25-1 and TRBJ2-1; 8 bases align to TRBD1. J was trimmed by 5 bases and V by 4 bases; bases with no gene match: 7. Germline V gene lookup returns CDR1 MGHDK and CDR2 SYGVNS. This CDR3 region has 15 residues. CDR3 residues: CASSGQGRRDNEQFF. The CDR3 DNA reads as TGTGCCAGCAGTGGACAGGGGAGGAGGGACAATGAGCAGTTCTTC.

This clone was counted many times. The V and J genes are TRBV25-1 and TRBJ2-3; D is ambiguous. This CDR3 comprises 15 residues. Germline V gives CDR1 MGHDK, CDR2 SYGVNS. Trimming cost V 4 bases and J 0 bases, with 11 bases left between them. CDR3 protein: CASSAISTSTDTQYF. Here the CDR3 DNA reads TGTGCCAGCAGTGCAATCTCTACTAGCACAGATACGCAGTATTTT. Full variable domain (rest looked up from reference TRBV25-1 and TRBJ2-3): EADIYQTPRYLVIGTGKKITLECSQTMGHDKMYWYQQDPGMELHLIHYSYGVNSTEKGDLSSESTVSRIRTEHFPLTLESARPSHTSQYLCASSAISTSTDTQYFGPGTRLTVL.

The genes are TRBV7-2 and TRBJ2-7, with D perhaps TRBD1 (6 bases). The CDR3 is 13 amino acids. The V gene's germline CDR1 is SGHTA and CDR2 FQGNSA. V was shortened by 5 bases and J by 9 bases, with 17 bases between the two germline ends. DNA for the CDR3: TGTGCCAGCAGCCCTCGCCGGGACATTGCGCAGTACTTC. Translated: CASSPRRDIAQYF.

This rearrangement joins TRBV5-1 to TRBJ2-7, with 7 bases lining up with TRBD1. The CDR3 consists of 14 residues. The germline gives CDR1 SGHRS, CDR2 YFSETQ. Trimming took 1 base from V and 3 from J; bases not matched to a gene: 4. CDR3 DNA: TGCGCCAGCAGCTTGACACAGGGGATCTACGAGCAGTACTTC. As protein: CASSLTQGIYEQYF.

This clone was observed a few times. The CDR3 here is CASSPERAVTEAFF. In nucleotides, the CDR3 is TGTGCCAGCTCACCGGAGAGGGCGGTCACTGAAGCTTTCTTT. The chain couples TRBV18 to TRBJ1-1, with unresolved D. Trimming pared 3 bases from V and 4 bases from J, leaving 12 bases between. This CDR3 has 14 residues. Germline CDR1 KGHSH, CDR2 LQKENI.

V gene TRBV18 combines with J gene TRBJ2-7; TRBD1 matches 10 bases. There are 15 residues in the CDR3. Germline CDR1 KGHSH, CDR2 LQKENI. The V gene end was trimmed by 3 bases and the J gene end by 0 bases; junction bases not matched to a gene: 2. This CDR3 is CASSPGTGVSYEQYF. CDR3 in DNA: TGTGCCAGCTCACCGGGGACAGGGGTCTCCTACGAGCAGTACTTC.

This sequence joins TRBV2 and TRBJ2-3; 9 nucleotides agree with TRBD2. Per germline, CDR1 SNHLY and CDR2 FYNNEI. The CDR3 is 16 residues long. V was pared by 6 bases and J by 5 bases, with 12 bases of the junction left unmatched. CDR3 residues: CASSRGTSNLEDTQYF. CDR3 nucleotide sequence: TGTGCCAGCAGCCGAGGGACTAGCAACCTAGAAGATACGCAGTATTTT.

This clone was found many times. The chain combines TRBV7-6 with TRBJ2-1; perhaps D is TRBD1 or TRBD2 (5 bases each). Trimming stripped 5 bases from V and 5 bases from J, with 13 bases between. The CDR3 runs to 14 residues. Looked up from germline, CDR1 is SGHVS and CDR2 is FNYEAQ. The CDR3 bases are TGTGCCAGCAGCGCGTGGGGGAGTGACAATGAGCAGTTCTTC. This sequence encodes CASSAWGSDNEQFF. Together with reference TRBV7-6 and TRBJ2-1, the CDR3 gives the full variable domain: GAGVSQSPRYKVTKRGQDVALRCDPISGHVSLYWYRQALGQGPEFLTYFNYEAQQDKSGLPNDRFSAERPEGSISTLTIQRTEQRDSAMYRCASSAWGSDNEQFFGPGTRLTVL.

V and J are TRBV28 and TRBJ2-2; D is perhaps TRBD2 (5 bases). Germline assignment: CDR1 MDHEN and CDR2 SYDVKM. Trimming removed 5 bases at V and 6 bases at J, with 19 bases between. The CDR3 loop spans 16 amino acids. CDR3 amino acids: CASSTVEGWPPGELFF. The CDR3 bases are TGTGCCAGCAGTACAGTCGAGGGATGGCCCCCCGGGGAGCTGTTTTTT. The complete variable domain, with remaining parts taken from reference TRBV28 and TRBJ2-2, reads DVKVTQSSRYLVKRTGEKVFLECVQDMDHENMFWYRQDPGLGLRLIYFSYDVKMKEKGDIPEGYSVSREKKERFSLILESASTNQTSMYLCASSTVEGWPPGELFFGEGSRLTVL.

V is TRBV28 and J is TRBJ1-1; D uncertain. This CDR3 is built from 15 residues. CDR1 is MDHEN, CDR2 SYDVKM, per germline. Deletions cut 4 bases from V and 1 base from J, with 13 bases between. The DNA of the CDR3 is TGTGCCAGCAGTTCATTGGGATTAGGGAACACTGAAGCTTTCTTT. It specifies CASSSLGLGNTEAFF. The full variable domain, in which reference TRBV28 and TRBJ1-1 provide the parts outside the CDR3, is DVKVTQSSRYLVKRTGEKVFLECVQDMDHENMFWYRQDPGLGLRLIYFSYDVKMKEKGDIPEGYSVSREKKERFSLILESASTNQTSMYLCASSSLGLGNTEAFFGQGTRLTVV.

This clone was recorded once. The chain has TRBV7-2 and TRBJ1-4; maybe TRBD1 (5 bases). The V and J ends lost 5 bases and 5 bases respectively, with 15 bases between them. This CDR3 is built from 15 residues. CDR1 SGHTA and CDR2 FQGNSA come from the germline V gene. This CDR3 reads CASSPRGGLNEKLFF. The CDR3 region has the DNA TGTGCCAGCAGCCCCCGGGGCGGACTGAATGAAAAACTGTTTTTT.

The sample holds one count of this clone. CDR3: CASSNAWRESNEQFF. CDR3 DNA sequence: TGTGCCAGCAGTAATGCTTGGCGGGAGTCGAATGAGCAGTTCTTC. This sequence joins TRBV6-5 and TRBJ2-1; 7 bases match TRBD2. In germline, CDR1 is MNHEY, CDR2 SVGAGI. The CDR3 loop spans 15 amino acids. The V and J ends lost 5 bases and 7 bases, in that order; junction bases with no gene match: 11.

The CDR3 sequence is CASSLGSTDTQYF. CDR3 nucleotide sequence: TGTGCCAGCAGCTTAGGAAGCACAGATACGCAGTATTTT. The chain combines TRBV7-9 with TRBJ2-3; D ambiguous. Germline assignment: CDR1 SEHNR and CDR2 FQNEAQ (reference sequence). The CDR3 loop spans 13 amino acids. Between the trimmed V and J ends, which lost 1 base and 0 bases, there was a span of 2 bases.

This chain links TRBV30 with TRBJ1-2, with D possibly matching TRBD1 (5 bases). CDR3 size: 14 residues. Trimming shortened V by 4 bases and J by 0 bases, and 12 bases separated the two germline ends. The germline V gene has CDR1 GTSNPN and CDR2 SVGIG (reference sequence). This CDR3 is CAWNRDSANYGYTF. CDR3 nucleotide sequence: TGTGCCTGGAATCGGGACTCAGCTAACTATGGCTACACCTTC.